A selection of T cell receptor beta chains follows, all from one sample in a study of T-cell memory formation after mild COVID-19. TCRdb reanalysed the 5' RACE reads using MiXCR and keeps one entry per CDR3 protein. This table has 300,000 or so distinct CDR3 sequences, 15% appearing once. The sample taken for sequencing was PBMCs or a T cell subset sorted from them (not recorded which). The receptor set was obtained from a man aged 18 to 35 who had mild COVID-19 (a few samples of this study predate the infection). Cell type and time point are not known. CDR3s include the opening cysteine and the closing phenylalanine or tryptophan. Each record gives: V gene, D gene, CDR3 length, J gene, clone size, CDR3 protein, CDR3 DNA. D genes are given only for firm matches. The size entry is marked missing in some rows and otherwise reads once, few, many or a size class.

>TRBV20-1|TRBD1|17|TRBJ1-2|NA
CSAITPDRGSNRYGYTF
TGCAGTGCCATCACTCCTGACAGGGGGTCGAACCGCTATGGCTACACCTTC
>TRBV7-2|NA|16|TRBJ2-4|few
CASSPTRGSAGNIQYF
TGTGCCAGCAGCCCTACGCGGGGATCCGCGGGGAACATTCAGTACTTC
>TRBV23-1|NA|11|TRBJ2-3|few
CASSQSYGQYF
TGCGCCAGCAGTCAATCATATGGGCAGTATTTT
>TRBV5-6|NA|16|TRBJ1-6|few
CASSLDGQFYNSPLHF
TGTGCCAGCAGCTTGGATGGACAGTTCTATAATTCACCCCTCCACTTT
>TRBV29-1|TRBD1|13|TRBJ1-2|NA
CSVDLDRVSGYTF
TGCAGCGTTGATTTGGACAGGGTGTCCGGCTACACCTTC
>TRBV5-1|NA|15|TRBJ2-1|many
CASSNTGSSYNEQFF
TGCGCCAGCAGCAATACAGGGAGCTCCTACAATGAGCAGTTCTTC
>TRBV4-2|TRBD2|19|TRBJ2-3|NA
CASSQRSPRTSGGIDTQYF
TGTGCCAGCAGCCAGCGAAGCCCCAGGACTAGCGGGGGCATAGATACGCAGTATTTT
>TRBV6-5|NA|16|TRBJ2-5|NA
CASSYSRADWEETQYF
TGTGCCAGCAGTTACTCGAGGGCGGATTGGGAAGAGACCCAGTACTTC
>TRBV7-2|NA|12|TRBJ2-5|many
CASSSPGETQYF
TGTGCCAGCAGCTCTCCCGGAGAGACCCAGTACTTC
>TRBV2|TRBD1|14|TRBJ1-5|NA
CASSGSQGNQPQHF
TGTGCCAGCAGTGGCTCACAGGGGAACCAGCCCCAGCATTTT
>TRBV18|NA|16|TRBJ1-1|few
CASSPPNRFQNTEAFF
TGTGCCAGCTCACCACCGAACAGGTTCCAGAACACTGAAGCTTTCTTT
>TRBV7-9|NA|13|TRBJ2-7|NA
CASSFPGNYEQYF
TGTGCCAGCAGCTTCCCCGGGAACTACGAGCAGTACTTC
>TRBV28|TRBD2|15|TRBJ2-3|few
CASSQRGGRLDTQYF
TGTGCCAGCTCACAGCGGGGGGGCCGCTTGGATACGCAGTATTTT
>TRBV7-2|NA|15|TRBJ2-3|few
CASSSLRGAGRQEYF
TGTGCCAGCAGCTCCCTCCGGGGGGCGGGTCGTCAGGAGTATTTT
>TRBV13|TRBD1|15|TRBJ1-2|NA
CASSSRTGAPYGYTF
TGTGCCAGCAGCTCGAGGACAGGGGCGCCCTATGGCTACACCTTC
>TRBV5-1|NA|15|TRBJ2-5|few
CASSFSVRGIETQYF
TGCGCCAGCAGCTTTTCGGTGAGAGGGATTGAGACCCAGTACTTC
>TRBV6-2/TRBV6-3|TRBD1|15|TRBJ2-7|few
CASSYWGQEPSEQYF
TGTGCCAGCAGTTATTGGGGACAGGAGCCTTCCGAGCAGTACTTC
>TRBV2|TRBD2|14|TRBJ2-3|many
CASSVSGVGDTQYF
TGTGCCAGCAGTGTAAGCGGGGTGGGAGATACGCAGTATTTT
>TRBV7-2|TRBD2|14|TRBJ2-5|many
CASSLAGGRETQYF
TGTGCCAGCAGTCTAGCGGGGGGGCGAGAGACCCAGTACTTC
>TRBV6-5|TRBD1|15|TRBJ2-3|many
CASRSDRGRTDTQYF
TGTGCCAGCAGATCGGACAGGGGTAGGACAGATACGCAGTATTTT
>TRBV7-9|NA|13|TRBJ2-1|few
CASSLRNGLEQFF
TGTGCCAGCAGCTTACGGAATGGACTGGAGCAGTTCTTC
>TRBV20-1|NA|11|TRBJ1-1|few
CSARDWGSAFF
TGCAGTGCTCGCGATTGGGGCTCGGCTTTCTTT
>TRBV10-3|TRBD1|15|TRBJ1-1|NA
CAISEPNRGPTEAFF
TGTGCCATCAGTGAACCTAACAGGGGGCCCACTGAAGCTTTCTTT
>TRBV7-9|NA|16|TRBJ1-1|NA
CASSLARDQRNTEAFF
TGTGCCAGCAGCTTAGCTCGGGACCAAAGGAACACTGAAGCTTTCTTT
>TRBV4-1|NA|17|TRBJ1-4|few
CASSQVDLGFRREKLFF
TGCGCCAGCAGCCAAGTGGACTTGGGCTTCCGGAGGGAAAAACTGTTTTTT
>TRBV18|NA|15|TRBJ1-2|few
CASSPPTREVGGYTF
TGTGCCAGCTCACCACCGACGAGAGAGGTTGGTGGCTACACCTTC
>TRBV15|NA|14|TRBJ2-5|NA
CATSRAIGRETQYF
TGTGCCACCAGCAGAGCCATAGGGCGAGAGACCCAGTACTTC
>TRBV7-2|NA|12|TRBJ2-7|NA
CASSSDGGEQYF
TGTGCCAGCAGCTCCGACGGTGGAGAGCAGTACTTC
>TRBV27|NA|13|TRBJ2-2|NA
CASSLGLHGELFF
TGTGCCAGCAGTTTGGGACTTCACGGGGAGCTGTTTTTT
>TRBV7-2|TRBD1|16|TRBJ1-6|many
CASSSRQGTANSPLHF
TGTGCCAGCAGCTCAAGACAGGGAACCGCTAATTCACCCCTCCACTTT
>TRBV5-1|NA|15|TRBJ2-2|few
CASTPLAGESGELFF
TGCGCCAGCACCCCGCTGGCAGGGGAGTCTGGGGAGCTGTTTTTT
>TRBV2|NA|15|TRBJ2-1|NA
CASMKDSSSYNEQFF
TGTGCCAGCATGAAGGACTCGAGCTCCTACAATGAGCAGTTCTTC
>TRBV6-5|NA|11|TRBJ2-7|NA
CASRYSYEQYF
TGTGCCAGCAGGTACAGCTACGAGCAGTACTTC
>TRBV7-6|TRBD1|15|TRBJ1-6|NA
CASSPRQGLNSPLHF
TGTGCCAGCAGCCCCAGACAGGGACTCAATTCACCCCTCCACTTT
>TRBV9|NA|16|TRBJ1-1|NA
CASSSGVGYRHGEAFF
TGTGCCAGCAGCTCAGGAGTGGGGTATCGTCACGGCGAAGCTTTCTTT
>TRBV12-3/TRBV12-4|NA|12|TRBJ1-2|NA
CASSLEAYGYTF
TGTGCCAGCAGTTTAGAGGCTTATGGCTACACCTTC
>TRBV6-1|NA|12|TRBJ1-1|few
CASSVRGTEAFF
TGTGCCAGCAGTGTCAGGGGCACTGAAGCTTTCTTT
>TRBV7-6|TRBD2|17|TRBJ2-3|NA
CASSLYLAGGQSDTQYF
TGTGCCAGCAGCTTATATTTAGCGGGGGGCCAGTCAGATACGCAGTATTTT
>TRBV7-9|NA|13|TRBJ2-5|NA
CASSWTETETQYF
TGTGCCAGCAGCTGGACGGAAACGGAGACCCAGTACTTC
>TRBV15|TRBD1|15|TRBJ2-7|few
CATSRDPGQGYEQYF
TGTGCCACCAGCAGAGATCCGGGACAGGGCTACGAGCAGTACTTC
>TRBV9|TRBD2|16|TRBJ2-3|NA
CASSANRDYPTDTQYF
TGTGCCAGCAGCGCCAACCGGGACTATCCCACAGATACGCAGTATTTT
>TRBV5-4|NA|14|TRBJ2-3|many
CASSPRGEIGTQYF
TGTGCCAGCAGCCCGAGGGGGGAGATAGGCACGCAGTATTTT
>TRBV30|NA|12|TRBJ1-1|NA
CAWGKVNTEAFF
TGTGCCTGGGGAAAAGTGAACACTGAAGCTTTCTTT
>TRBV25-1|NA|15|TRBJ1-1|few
CASSTLSGTTSEAFF
TGTGCCAGCAGCACCCTTTCCGGGACAACGTCTGAAGCTTTCTTT
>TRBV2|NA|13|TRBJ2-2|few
CASSEWDGGELFF
TGTGCCAGCAGTGAATGGGACGGCGGGGAGCTGTTTTTT
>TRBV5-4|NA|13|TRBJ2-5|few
CASGTQPEETQYF
TGTGCCAGCGGGACCCAACCAGAAGAGACCCAGTACTTC